This T cell receptor (beta chain) was sequenced during a study of CD8+ T cells in alopecia areata (dated by TCRdb to between 2017 and 2018). Regarding the complete study: The treated patients took part in an open-label pilot trial in which moderate-to-severe alopecia areata was treated with oral tofacitinib at 5 to 10 mg twice daily. Patients received tofacitinib for 6 to 18 months and were then followed off drug for 6 months to check for delayed response and recurrence. The study used high-throughput TCRbeta sequencing to examine T cell clonal expansion in alopecia areata, in both the C3H/HeJ mouse model and human patients. On the human side, TCRbeta sequencing was run on scalp tissue and on sorted CD4+ and CD8+ peripheral blood T cells from healthy controls and from alopecia areata patients with either patchy or totalis/universalis disease. Biopsies were taken from tofacitinib-treated patients at baseline and at 4 and 24 weeks of treatment, and a later scalp biopsy was taken in several of the tofacitinib-treated patients. Scalp clonality was compared among normal scalp (n=4), patchy alopecia areata scalp (n=8), and alopecia totalis/universalis scalp (n=8). RNA was obtained with the PAXgene miRNA kit for fixed scalp, the miRNeasy kit for PBMCs, and the RNeasy kit for mouse skin. immunoSEQ multiplex PCR using 35 Vbeta forward primers and 13 Jbeta reverse primers was used to amplify TCRbeta CDR3 regions.

The paper's findings and limits, for the study overall: Compared with mice, TCR sequences shared between patients were less clear, possibly partly because of HLA diversity across the patient population. Compared with normal scalp, lesional scalp, particularly in alopecia totalis/universalis, had higher clonality and more expanded CD8+ clones, which suggests antigenic drive. Resident alphabeta T cells in normal human skin are also sequenced, complicating scalp TCR repertoire analysis, unlike mouse skin dominated by gammadelta T cells.

What the time point label conveys for this sample: baseline before oral tofacitinib. From alopecia areata patients, peripheral blood was collected along with lesional scalp punch biopsies. After PBMCs were isolated by density centrifugation and stained for CD3, CD4 and CD8, a FACSAria was used to sort CD4+ and CD8+ T cells. Its CDR3 holds 13 amino acids, cysteine through phenylalanine. CDR3 DNA only is kept here, 39 bases in frame from base 1. Looking up the germline V gene (reference sequence) yields CDR1 GTSNPN and CDR2 SVGIG. V gives up 3 bases and J gives up 3 bases, and the segment between their germline ends measures 11 bases. Libraries were prepared through the immunoSEQ multiplex PCR assay. RNA was extracted from all samples and reverse transcribed into cDNA, which served as template for TCR sequencing. First-strand cDNA was synthesized with SuperScript III using a 2:1 mix of oligo-dT and random hexamers. A synthetic immune receptor repertoire was used to assess amplification bias, and residual bias was removed computationally. In the authors' own workflow: Raw reads were preprocessed for error removal, and CDR3 was defined according to IMGT conventions as running from the conserved cysteine to phenylalanine. Clonality was calculated as 1 minus Shannon entropy normalized by log2 of the number of productive unique TCRs. Scalp TCRbeta sequences were cross-referenced with sorted blood CD4 and CD8 repertoires so that the CD4 or CD8 identity of scalp clones could be inferred. Sourced from immuneACCESS, this table was stored by TCRdb with only in-frame sequences that have V and J called. A share of the clones is absent; for the studies checked, an unresolved V gene accounts for under half, and the remainder has no known explanation. D and trimming were read from the DNA, whereas the V and J calls and clone size are those reported in that table. Within this sample are about 180,000 clones, with approximately 65% of them counted one time only. The biggest ten clones account for over 10% of the sample.

A note on this clone: Its antigen is unknown. No base quality values were provided; no much bigger clone lies one nucleotide off.

Rearrangement joined TRBV30 to TRBJ1-2; no D segment can be confidently identified. The source is a human donor with alopecia areata. The sequencing used CD8+ T cells sorted from blood, collected at week 0. The nucleotide sequence reads as follows: TGTGCCTGGAGCTCGGGCGAGGACTATGGCTACACCTTC. Its protein reads: CAWSSGEDYGYTF.